The subject of this entry is one T cell receptor (beta chain). In germline, CDR1 is SNHLY, CDR2 FYNNEI. The V end lost 5 bases, the J end lost 0 bases, and 10 bases lay between the germline ends. This CDR3 comprises 15 residues. The data were taken from a study of T cell responses to AZD1222 COVID-19 vaccine. Some clones are missing from TCRdb's copy, which holds only in-frame ones; the method was immunoSEQ multiplex PCR. This table holds 200,000 or so clones, over 85% found once. This sequence originates from an adult who received the AZD1222 COVID-19 vaccine. Sequences were derived from peripheral blood, sampled 28 days after the second AZD1222 dose. The chain combines TRBV2 with TRBJ2-2, with D possibly being TRBD2 (6 bases). The CDR3 here is CASSRGAPNTGELFF. For the CDR3, the DNA is TGTGCCAGCAGTCGCGGGGCCCCGAACACCGGGGAGCTGTTTTTT.